A single sample is the source of the 17 T cell receptor beta chains below, sequenced in a study of blood T cell repertoires in COVID-19. Sequenced by immunoSEQ multiplex PCR; TCRdb stores in-frame clones only, minus some. The data contain under 150,000 clones, approximately 85% of them singletons. The sequencing sample was made of peripheral blood. The receptors come from a woman aged 55-69 years with COVID-19, enrolled during active disease.

The chain recombines TRBV19 with TRBJ1-3, with 9 bases identical to TRBD1. From germline, CDR1 is LNHDA and CDR2 SQIVND (reference sequence). There are 15 residues in the CDR3. The V gene end was trimmed by 6 bases and the J gene end by 0 bases; junction bases not matched to a gene: 3. CDR3 amino acids: CASRDRGLSGNTIYF. The DNA for the CDR3 is TGTGCCAGTAGGGACAGGGGACTCTCTGGAAACACCATATATTTT.

J is TRBJ2-7 and V is TRBV5-5; D may be TRBD1 (7 bases). V gave up 5 bases and J gave up 0 bases, with 12 bases separating them. CDR3 length equals 14 residues. Germline lookup yields CDR1 SGHKS and CDR2 YYEKEE (reference sequence). CDR3 sequence reads: CASSSGGSSYEQYF. The CDR3 nucleotides read TGTGCCAGCAGTTCAGGGGGGAGCTCCTACGAGCAGTACTTC.

The V gene is TRBV19, the J gene TRBJ1-5, with D maybe TRBD1 (5 bases). Germline V lookup: CDR1 LNHDA, CDR2 SQIVND (reference sequence). Trimming took 4 bases from V and 2 from J, leaving 15 bases between them. The CDR3 sequence is 16 residues long. The CDR3 loop reads CASSKEQGMGNQPQHF. The CDR3 nucleotides are TGTGCCAGTAGTAAGGAGCAGGGAATGGGCAATCAGCCCCAGCATTTT.

The chain uses TRBV20-1 and TRBJ1-2; D unresolved. CDR1 and CDR2 (germline): DFQATT, SNEGSKA (reference sequence). V was cut by 3 bases and J by 3 bases, with 8 bases left in between. The CDR3 has 12 residues. Here the CDR3 reads CSASGQYYGYTF. CDR3 nucleotide sequence: TGCAGTGCTAGTGGGCAGTACTATGGCTACACCTTC.

This clone was counted once. The V gene is TRBV5-1, the J gene TRBJ2-2; 11 nucleotides align to TRBD1. The CDR3 runs to 15 residues. Germline V lookup: CDR1 SGHRS, CDR2 YFSETQ. V shed 5 bases, J shed 7 bases, and the junction held 7 bases outside the gene matches. The CDR3 nucleotides are TGCGCCAGCAGTCCAGGACAGGGGGCGTTCGGGGAGCTGTTTTTT. It yields the protein CASSPGQGAFGELFF. Together with reference TRBV5-1 and TRBJ2-2, the CDR3 gives the full variable domain: KAGVTQTPRYLIKTRGQQVTLSCSPISGHRSVSWYQQTPGQGLQFLFEYFSETQRNKGNFPGRFSGRQFSNSRSEMNVSTLELGDSALYLCASSPGQGAFGELFFGEGSRLTVL.

The chain has TRBV19 and TRBJ1-6, with a weak D call TRBD1 (6 bases). Germline assignment: CDR1 LNHDA and CDR2 SQIVND (reference sequence). V dropped 5 bases and J dropped 13 bases, with 15 bases sitting between them. The CDR3 contains 13 residues. In DNA form, the CDR3 reads TGTGCCAGTAGTGGGACATCCAGGGATCCCCTCCACTTT. Its protein is CASSGTSRDPLHF.

The rearrangement joins TRBV10-3 to TRBJ1-1, with a tentative D call TRBD1 (5 bases). This CDR3 spans 16 amino acids. Germline V gives CDR1 ENHRY, CDR2 SYGVKD. Trimming left V 4 bases short and J 6 bases short, with 21 bases between. CDR3 DNA sequence: TGTGCCATCAGTGCCCCCCTGACAGAATGGCGAGCTGAAGCTTTCTTT. The encoded protein is CAISAPLTEWRAEAFF.

V usage is TRBV5-4 and J usage is TRBJ1-3, with D tentatively TRBD1 (6 bases). Deletions cut 2 bases from V and 4 bases from J, with 13 bases between. Germline CDR1 SGHNT, CDR2 YYREEE (reference sequence). CDR3 length equals 15 residues. CDR3 sequence reads: CASSLATGTGNTIYF. In DNA form, the CDR3 reads TGTGCCAGCAGCTTAGCGACAGGCACGGGAAACACCATATATTTT.

This clone was counted a few times. The chain employs TRBV7-9 and TRBJ1-3, with TRBD1 matching over 10 bases. After removal of 2 bases from V and 1 base from J, the junction contained 5 bases not matched to a gene. Germline V lookup: CDR1 SEHNR, CDR2 FQNEAQ (reference sequence). CDR3 length: 17 residues. Here the CDR3 reads CASSLTRGQGSGNTIYF. The CDR3 DNA is TGTGCCAGCAGCTTAACAAGGGGACAGGGGTCTGGAAACACCATATATTTT.

The chain links TRBV11-2 to TRBJ1-2; weak D call: TRBD1 (6 bases). This CDR3 comprises 15 residues. V gave up 5 bases and J gave up 6 bases, with 19 bases separating them. In germline, CDR1 is SGHAT, CDR2 FQNNGV. The CDR3 sequence: CASSPNMGARNGYTF. The CDR3 DNA sequence: TGTGCCAGCAGCCCAAACATGGGGGCCAGGAATGGCTACACCTTC.

This chain links TRBV27 with TRBJ1-1; the match to TRBD1 covers 9 bases. Germline V gene data show CDR1 as MNHEY and CDR2 as SMNVEV (reference sequence). J was trimmed by 6 bases and V by 9 bases; bases with no gene match: 17. This CDR3 comprises 16 residues. In DNA, the CDR3 is TGTGCCAGTTTAAAGGGCCGGGACAGGGTAAAGGCTGAAGCTTTCTTT. It encodes CASLKGRDRVKAEAFF.

The chain is built from TRBV5-5 and TRBJ1-2, with D possibly being TRBD1 (5 bases). This CDR3 comprises 13 residues. In germline, CDR1 is SGHKS, CDR2 YYEKEE (reference sequence). Between the trimmed V and J ends, which lost 4 bases and 7 bases, there was a span of 14 bases. The CDR3 coding sequence is TGTGCCAGCAGCCTGCTCCAGGGCGGTGGCTACACCTTC. Residues: CASSLLQGGGYTF.

This clone was seen just once. The CDR3 here is CASSGGGSNEQFF. The CDR3 DNA sequence: TGTGCCAGCAGCGGGGGGGGCTCGAATGAGCAGTTCTTC. V gene TRBV9 combines with J gene TRBJ2-1, with D tentatively TRBD2 (7 bases). The germline V gene has CDR1 SGDLS and CDR2 YYNGEE. This CDR3 comprises 13 residues. With 3 bases removed from V and 7 bases from J, the gap between germline ends came to 11 bases.

The chain has TRBV7-9 and TRBJ1-6, with a tentative D call TRBD1 (6 bases). The CDR3 has 14 amino acids. From germline, CDR1 is SEHNR and CDR2 FQNEAQ (reference sequence). V was shortened by 2 bases and J by 9 bases, with 11 bases between the two germline ends. CDR3 sequence (DNA): TGTGCCAGCAGCTTACAGGGGCAGGGTTCACCCCTCCACTTT. Residues: CASSLQGQGSPLHF.

This clone was found once. In DNA form, the CDR3 reads TGTGCCACCAAAGTAGGAGCAAGGACTAGGACAGATACGCAGTATTTT. The encoded protein is CATKVGARTRTDTQYF. The V call is TRBV15, the J call TRBJ2-3; the match to TRBD2 covers 7 bases. This CDR3 has 16 residues. The V segment lost 7 bases and the J segment 3 bases; nucleotides outside the gene matches: 13. CDR1 LNHNV and CDR2 YYDKDF come from the germline V gene (reference sequence).

This chain joins TRBV4-1 and TRBJ2-7; D unresolved. In germline, CDR1 is MGHRA, CDR2 YSYEKL. The CDR3 sequence is 14 residues long. Trimming shortened V by 0 bases and J by 2 bases, and 8 bases separated the two germline ends. The CDR3 coding sequence is TGCGCCAGCAGCCAAGAATGGCAGACCTACGAGCAGTACTTC. Translation: CASSQEWQTYEQYF.

The rearrangement links TRBV19 to TRBJ1-1, with TRBD1 matching 7 bases. CDR1 is LNHDA and CDR2 is SQIVND in the germline V gene (reference sequence). The CDR3 spans 14 residues. The J segment lost 4 bases and the V segment lost 6 bases, leaving 8 bases of the junction unmatched. This CDR3 is CASSRNRGSTEAFF. CDR3 nucleotides: TGTGCCAGTAGCCGGAACAGGGGCAGCACTGAAGCTTTCTTT.